The 3 T cell receptor beta chains in this list originate from one sample, sequenced in a study of T cells in localized non-small cell lung cancer. TCRdb keeps only in-frame clones here, not all; method: immunoSEQ multiplex PCR. Here the sample spans about 39,000 clones, around 79% being singletons. The specimen was PBMCs, collected before any cancer treatment. Receptors originate from a woman aged 40 to 75 with stage II squamous cell lung carcinoma.

There are a few counts of this clone. The J gene is TRBJ2-2, the V gene TRBV7-6; D is possibly TRBD1 (6 bases). The CDR3 runs to 14 residues. Germline values: CDR1 SGHVS, CDR2 FNYEAQ. Trimming removed 3 bases from V and 4 bases from J, with 9 bases in between. This CDR3 is CASSFRDTTGELFF. CDR3 nucleotides: TGTGCCAGCAGCTTCCGGGACACCACCGGGGAGCTGTTTTTT.

The chain carries TRBV19 and TRBJ2-3, with a tentative D call TRBD2 (5 bases). CDR3 length equals 15 residues. V lost 5 bases and J 2 bases, leaving 14 bases between the germline ends. Germline V CDR1 and CDR2: LNHDA, SQIVND (reference sequence). The DNA for the CDR3 is TGTGCCAGTAGTCCGAGAGCGGTACACACAGATACGCAGTATTTT. It encodes CASSPRAVHTDTQYF.

This chain connects TRBV6-1 to TRBJ2-4; no clear D. The CDR3 is made up of 13 amino acids. Trimming cost V 1 base and J 9 bases, with 10 bases left between them. Germline loops: CDR1 MNHNS, CDR2 SASEGT. Here the CDR3 DNA reads TGTGCCAGCAGTGAAGTAGAACTGGGCATTCAGTACTTC. The encoded protein is CASSEVELGIQYF.